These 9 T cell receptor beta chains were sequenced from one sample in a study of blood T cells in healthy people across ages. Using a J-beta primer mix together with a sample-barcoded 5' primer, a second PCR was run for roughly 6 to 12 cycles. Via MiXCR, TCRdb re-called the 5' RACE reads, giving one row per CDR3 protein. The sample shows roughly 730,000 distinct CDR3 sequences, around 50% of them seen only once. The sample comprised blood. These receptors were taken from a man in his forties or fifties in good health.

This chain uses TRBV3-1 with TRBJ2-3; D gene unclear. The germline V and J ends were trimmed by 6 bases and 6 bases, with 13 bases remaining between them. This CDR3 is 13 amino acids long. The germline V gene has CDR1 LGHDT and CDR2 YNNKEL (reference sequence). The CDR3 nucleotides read TGTGCCAGCAGTAACAACGGACGGGATACGCAGTATTTT. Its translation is CASSNNGRDTQYF.

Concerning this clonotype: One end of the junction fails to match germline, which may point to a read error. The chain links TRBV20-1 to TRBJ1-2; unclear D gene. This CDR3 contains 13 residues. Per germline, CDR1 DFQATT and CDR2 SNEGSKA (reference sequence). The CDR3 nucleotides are TGCAGTGCTAGAGGCGAGTTCAACTACGGCTACACCTTC. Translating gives CSARGEFNYGYTF.

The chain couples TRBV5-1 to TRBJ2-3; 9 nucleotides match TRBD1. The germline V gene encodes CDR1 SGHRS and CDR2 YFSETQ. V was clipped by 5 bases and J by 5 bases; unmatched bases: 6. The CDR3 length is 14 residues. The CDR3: CASRRTGELDTQYF. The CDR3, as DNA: TGCGCCAGCAGGCGGACAGGGGAATTAGATACGCAGTATTTT.

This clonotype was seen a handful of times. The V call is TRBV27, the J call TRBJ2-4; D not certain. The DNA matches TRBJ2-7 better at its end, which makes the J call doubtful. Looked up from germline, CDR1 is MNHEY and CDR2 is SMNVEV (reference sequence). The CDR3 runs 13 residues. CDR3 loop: CASSFNANNEQYF. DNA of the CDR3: TGTGCCAGCAGTTTTAACGCGAACAACGAGCAGTACTTC.

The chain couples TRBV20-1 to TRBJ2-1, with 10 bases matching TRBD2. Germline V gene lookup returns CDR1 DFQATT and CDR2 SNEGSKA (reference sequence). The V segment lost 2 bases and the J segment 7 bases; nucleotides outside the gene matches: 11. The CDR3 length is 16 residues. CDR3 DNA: TGCAGTGCTAGACCCTTTGGAGCGGGGGGGCTTAATGAGCAGTTCTTC. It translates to CSARPFGAGGLNEQFF.

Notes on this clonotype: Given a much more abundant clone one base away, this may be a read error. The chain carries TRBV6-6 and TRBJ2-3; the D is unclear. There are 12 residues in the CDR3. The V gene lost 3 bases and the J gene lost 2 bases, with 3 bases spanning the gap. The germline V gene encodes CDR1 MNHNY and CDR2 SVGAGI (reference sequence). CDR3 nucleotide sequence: TGTGCCAGCAGTTATGTCACAGATACGCAGTATTTT. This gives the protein CASSYVTDTQYF.

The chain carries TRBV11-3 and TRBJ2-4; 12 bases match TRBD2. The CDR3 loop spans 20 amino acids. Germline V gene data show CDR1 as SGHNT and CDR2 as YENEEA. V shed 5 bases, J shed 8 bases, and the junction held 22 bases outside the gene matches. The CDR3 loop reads CASSMGAVGLAGGPGYIQYF. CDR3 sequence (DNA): TGTGCCAGCAGCATGGGGGCGGTCGGGCTAGCGGGAGGGCCCGGATACATTCAGTACTTC. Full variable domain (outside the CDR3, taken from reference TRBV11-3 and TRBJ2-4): EAGVVQSPRYKIIEKKQPVAFWCNPISGHNTLYWYLQNLGQGPELLIRYENEEAVDDSQLPKDRFSAERLKGVDSTLKIQPAELGDSAVYLCASSMGAVGLAGGPGYIQYFGAGTRLSVL.

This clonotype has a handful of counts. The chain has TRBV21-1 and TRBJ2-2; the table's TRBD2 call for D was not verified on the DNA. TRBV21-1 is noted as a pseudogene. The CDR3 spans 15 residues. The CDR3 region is CASSSLRANTGELFF. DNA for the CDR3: TGTGCCAGCAGTTCCCTCCGGGCGAACACCGGGGAGCTGTTTTTT.

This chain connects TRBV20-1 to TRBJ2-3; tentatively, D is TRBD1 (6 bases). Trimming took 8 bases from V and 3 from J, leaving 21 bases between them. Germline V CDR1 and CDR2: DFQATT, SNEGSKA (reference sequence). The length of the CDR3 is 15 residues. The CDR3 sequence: CSPRLGHNPTDTQYF. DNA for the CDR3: TGCAGTCCAAGACTGGGACATAATCCAACAGATACGCAGTATTTT.